What follows are 30 T cell receptor beta chains derived from one specimen sequenced in a study of early stage breast cancer tumors. Sequencing used immunoSEQ multiplex PCR; TCRdb keeps in-frame clones, though not all of them. Counted here are some 75,000 clones, under 85% occurring once; the ten biggest clones make up approximately 3.7%. Sequencing was carried out using blood. The receptors shown here come from a person aged 55-75 years with breast cancer.

The chain joins TRBV11-2 to TRBJ2-3, with D unclear. V lost 0 bases and J lost 4, with 8 bases in between. Germline CDR1 SGHAT, CDR2 FQNNGV. The CDR3 sequence is 14 residues long. The CDR3 DNA reads TGTGCCAGCAGCTTAGATAAGGGTCCAGATACGCAGTATTTT. The encoded protein is CASSLDKGPDTQYF. The variable domain in full, completed from reference TRBV11-2 and TRBJ2-3, reads EAGVAQSPRYKIIEKRQSVAFWCNPISGHATLYWYQQILGQGPKLLIQFQNNGVVDDSQLPKDRFSAERLKGVDSTLKIQPAKLEDSAVYLCASSLDKGPDTQYFGPGTRLTVL.

This clone was found a few times. This CDR3 is CASRPDTYEQYF. CDR3 in DNA: TGTGCCAGCAGGCCAGACACCTACGAGCAGTACTTC. J is TRBJ2-7 and V is TRBV28; D is ambiguous. The CDR3 loop spans 12 amino acids. Germline V gene sequence: CDR1 MDHEN, CDR2 SYDVKM. The V end lost 6 bases, the J end lost 2 bases, and 8 bases lay between the germline ends.

CDR3 bases: TGTGCCAGCTCCAATTCGAGGGGGAGTCAGCGGACCGGGGAGCTGTTTTTT. Protein: CASSNSRGSQRTGELFF. This sequence joins TRBV18 and TRBJ2-2, with D possibly TRBD1 on 6 matching bases. The V gene lost 6 bases and the J gene lost 5 bases, with 22 bases spanning the gap. The CDR3 totals 17 residues. In germline, CDR1 is KGHSH, CDR2 LQKENI.

The J gene is TRBJ2-3, the V gene TRBV6-6; tentative D call: TRBD1 (6 bases). This CDR3 region has 14 residues. Per the germline V gene, CDR1 is MNHNY and CDR2 is SVGAGI (reference sequence). V was pared by 2 bases and J by 6 bases, with 12 bases between. The CDR3, as DNA: TGTGCCAGCAGTTACGGGGGCCTGGATGATACGCAGTATTTT. Translation gives CASSYGGLDDTQYF.

This clone has only a few counts. The V gene is TRBV18, the J gene TRBJ1-1, with D possibly being TRBD1 (5 bases). Deletions cut 2 bases from V and 2 bases from J, with 9 bases between. Germline V lookup: CDR1 KGHSH, CDR2 LQKENI. This CDR3 spans 14 amino acids. In DNA, the CDR3 is TGTGCCAGCTCACCATACCGGGACAACACTGAAGCTTTCTTT. Protein product: CASSPYRDNTEAFF.

V and J are TRBV11-3 and TRBJ2-2; weak D call: TRBD2 (5 bases). The CDR3 is 13 amino acids. V dropped 0 bases and J dropped 9 bases, with 8 bases sitting between them. Per the germline V gene, CDR1 is SGHNT and CDR2 is YENEEA. This CDR3 is CASSLEPSRELFF. In nucleotides, the CDR3 is TGTGCCAGCAGCTTAGAACCTAGCCGGGAGCTGTTTTTT.

V is TRBV4-1 and J is TRBJ2-1; D ambiguous. Germline loops: CDR1 MGHRA, CDR2 YSYEKL. The CDR3 contains 15 residues. Trimming removed 0 bases from V and 1 base from J, with 7 bases in between. The CDR3 region is CASSQEDLSYNEQFF. The CDR3 DNA is TGCGCCAGCAGCCAAGAGGATTTGTCCTACAATGAGCAGTTCTTC.

The chain links TRBV9 to TRBJ2-3; 9 bases align to TRBD2. Germline lookup yields CDR1 SGDLS and CDR2 YYNGEE. J gave up 1 base and V 3 bases, and 0 bases lay outside the gene matches. The CDR3 is 14 residues long. CDR3 residues: CASSGLAGTDTQYF. CDR3 nucleotide sequence: TGTGCCAGCAGCGGACTAGCGGGCACAGATACGCAGTATTTT.

The chain is built from TRBV11-2 and TRBJ2-7, with TRBD2 matching over 13 bases. The junction had 3 bases not matched to a gene; V was cut back by 5 bases and J by 2 bases. This CDR3 region has 15 residues. The germline CDR1 and CDR2 sequences are SGHAT and FQNNGV. CDR3 bases: TGTGCCAGCAGCCTACTAGCGGGAGGGCCCTACGAGCAGTACTTC. It encodes CASSLLAGGPYEQYF.

V usage is TRBV7-6 and J usage is TRBJ2-5; the D gene is possibly TRBD2 (6 bases). Germline V gives CDR1 SGHVS, CDR2 FNYEAQ. V lost 1 base and J 5 bases, leaving 11 bases between the germline ends. The CDR3 runs to 14 residues. In DNA, the CDR3 is TGTGCCAGCAGCTTAGTCGGAGGAGGGGAGACCCAGTACTTC. Translation: CASSLVGGGETQYF. The full variable domain, in which reference TRBV7-6 and TRBJ2-5 provide the parts outside the CDR3, is GAGVSQSPRYKVTKRGQDVALRCDPISGHVSLYWYRQALGQGPEFLTYFNYEAQQDKSGLPNDRFSAERPEGSISTLTIQRTEQRDSAMYRCASSLVGGGETQYFGPGTRLLVL.

The chain uses TRBV2 and TRBJ1-2; the match to TRBD1 covers 8 bases. Germline loops: CDR1 SNHLY, CDR2 FYNNEI. The CDR3 extends over 15 amino acids. V was clipped by 2 bases and J by 7 bases; unmatched bases: 9. The CDR3 nucleotides read TGTGCCAGCAGTGAACGAGGACAGGGTCCTTTTGGCTACACCTTC. This gives the protein CASSERGQGPFGYTF.

V gene TRBV18 combines with J gene TRBJ2-5, with TRBD1 matching 9 bases. The end of the DNA aligns better with TRBJ2-7, so the J call may be wrong. CDR1 and CDR2 from the germline V gene are KGHSH and LQKENI. This CDR3 has 15 amino acids. This CDR3 is CASSQKTGGAYEQYF. CDR3 sequence (DNA): TGTGCCAGCTCGCAAAAGACAGGGGGGGCCTACGAGCAGTACTTC.

The rearrangement uses TRBV6-6 and TRBJ2-1; D uncertain. This CDR3 spans 13 amino acids. The V end lost 8 bases, the J end lost 6 bases, and 14 bases lay between the germline ends. In germline, CDR1 is MNHNY, CDR2 SVGAGI (reference sequence). Here the CDR3 DNA reads TGTGCCAGCGGCCGAGAGGTTTTCAATGAGCAGTTCTTC. It is translated as CASGREVFNEQFF.

This chain links TRBV5-1 with TRBJ1-4; D is uncertain. The CDR3 is 14 residues long. Trimming took off 0 bases at V and 0 bases at J, with 3 bases between the two ends. Germline-derived CDR1 and CDR2 are SGHRS and YFSETQ. CDR3 sequence: CASSLGSTNEKLFF. CDR3 sequence (DNA): TGCGCCAGCAGCTTGGGGTCAACTAATGAAAAACTGTTTTTT. Filled out from reference TRBV5-1 and TRBJ1-4, the complete variable domain reads KAGVTQTPRYLIKTRGQQVTLSCSPISGHRSVSWYQQTPGQGLQFLFEYFSETQRNKGNFPGRFSGRQFSNSRSEMNVSTLELGDSALYLCASSLGSTNEKLFFGSGTQLSVL.

This sequence joins TRBV7-2 and TRBJ2-2; TRBD1 agrees at 9 bases. Germline V gene sequence: CDR1 SGHTA, CDR2 FQGNSA. The CDR3 runs 15 residues. Trimming removed 5 bases from V and 7 bases from J; junction bases left unmatched: 8. The CDR3, as DNA: TGTGCCAGCAGCCCCCGGACAGGGGTTGGCGGGGAGCTGTTTTTT. Its translation is CASSPRTGVGGELFF.

This clone was seen just once. The genes are TRBV7-2 and TRBJ2-3; 7 bases are a match to TRBD2. V lost 5 bases and J lost 4; bases outside the gene matches: 6. CDR1 SGHTA and CDR2 FQGNSA come from the germline V gene. The CDR3 runs to 14 residues. DNA for the CDR3: TGTGCCAGCAGCCTGAGGAGCGGGGCAGATACGCAGTATTTT. Protein product: CASSLRSGADTQYF.

The CDR3 DNA reads as TGCAGCGTTGAAGAGGGGAGGGGTGGGGGCGAGCAGTACTTC. It yields the protein CSVEEGRGGGEQYF. The rearrangement joins TRBV29-1 to TRBJ2-7, with 7 bases identical to TRBD2. The CDR3 is 14 amino acids. CDR1 and CDR2 from the germline V gene are SQVTM and ANQGSEA. V lost 0 bases to trimming and J lost 6 bases; unmatched junction nucleotides: 8.

Here the CDR3 reads CASSIIGTSDTQYF. CDR3 bases: TGTGCCAGTAGTATAATAGGGACCTCGGATACGCAGTATTTT. V is TRBV19 and J is TRBJ2-3, with D perhaps matching TRBD1 or TRBD2 (5 bases each). Germline V gene lookup returns CDR1 LNHDA and CDR2 SQIVND (reference sequence). V lost 2 bases and J lost 6, with 12 bases in between. This CDR3 region has 14 residues.

The CDR3 spells CASSLDRGYGYTF. CDR3 coding DNA: TGTGCCAGCAGTCTGGACAGGGGATATGGCTACACCTTC. This chain uses TRBV28 with TRBJ1-2; 9 bases are a match to TRBD1. The CDR3 spans 13 residues. The germline CDR1 and CDR2 sequences are MDHEN and SYDVKM. J was trimmed by 5 bases and V by 5 bases; bases with no gene match: 3.

J is TRBJ2-7 and V is TRBV9; TRBD2 is a possible D gene (5 bases). The V end lost 2 bases, the J end lost 0 bases, and 9 bases lay between the germline ends. CDR3 length equals 14 residues. Looked up from germline, CDR1 is SGDLS and CDR2 is YYNGEE. CDR3 protein: CASSVGAVSYEQYF. For the CDR3, the DNA is TGTGCCAGCAGCGTTGGAGCGGTCTCCTACGAGCAGTACTTC.

This clone appeared a few times. This sequence joins TRBV10-3 and TRBJ2-7; TRBD1 is a possible D gene (6 bases). V shed 6 bases and J shed 4 bases, with 19 bases lying between them. The CDR3 runs 15 residues. Germline values: CDR1 ENHRY, CDR2 SYGVKD. In DNA form, the CDR3 reads TGTGCCATCAGCCCCGGCCGGCAGGGGAGTTACGAGCAGTACTTC. Amino acids: CAISPGRQGSYEQYF.

This chain uses TRBV27 with TRBJ1-4; TRBD1 is a possible D gene (5 bases). This CDR3 region has 13 residues. V was trimmed by 6 bases and J by 7 bases, leaving 12 bases between them. The germline V gene encodes CDR1 MNHEY and CDR2 SMNVEV (reference sequence). The CDR3 coding sequence is TGTGCCAGCAGAATTGGGGGGGGTGAAAAACTGTTTTTT. Translated, it gives CASRIGGGEKLFF.

This sequence joins TRBV6-5 and TRBJ2-2, with 7 nucleotides matching TRBD1. Trimming at V came to 10 bases and at J to 3 bases, leaving 8 bases not matched to a gene. Germline V gene lookup returns CDR1 MNHEY and CDR2 SVGAGI. The CDR3 loop spans 14 amino acids. CDR3 coding DNA: TGTGCCATCCGCGGACAGGCTTACACCGGGGAGCTGTTTTTT. Its protein is CAIRGQAYTGELFF.

This clone was seen more than once but under ten times. The chain links TRBV14 to TRBJ1-4, with no clear D. Trimming stripped 5 bases from V and 4 bases from J, with 5 bases between. CDR1 is SGHDN, CDR2 FVKESK, per germline. This CDR3 region has 12 residues. CDR3 DNA sequence: TGTGCCAGCAGCAGTCTTAATGAAAAACTGTTTTTT. Its protein product is CASSSLNEKLFF.

The chain carries TRBV28 and TRBJ2-6; 7 nucleotides line up with TRBD1. The CDR3 consists of 15 residues. Germline lookup yields CDR1 MDHEN and CDR2 SYDVKM. With 5 bases clipped from V and 4 bases from J, the junction kept 5 bases outside the gene matches. Here the CDR3 reads CASSPGGTGANVLTF. CDR3 DNA sequence: TGTGCCAGCAGTCCAGGGGGAACCGGGGCCAACGTCCTGACTTTC.

Only a few counts were recorded for this clone. This sequence joins TRBV5-1 and TRBJ1-3, with a tentative D call TRBD1 (6 bases). The V gene lost 4 bases and the J gene lost 0 bases, with 14 bases spanning the gap. Germline values: CDR1 SGHRS, CDR2 YFSETQ. The CDR3 is 16 amino acids. CDR3 region: CASSRAGGGSGNTIYF. Written as DNA, the CDR3 is TGCGCCAGCAGCCGGGCGGGAGGGGGCTCTGGAAACACCATATATTTT.

About this clone itself: The same CDR3 can be traced to other DNA sequences in this sample. This rearrangement joins TRBV2 to TRBJ2-7, with 8 bases identical to TRBD1. Trimming removed 6 bases from V and 4 bases from J; junction bases left unmatched: 2. CDR1 SNHLY and CDR2 FYNNEI come from the germline V gene. The CDR3 contains 12 residues. CDR3 in amino acids: CASSRTGYEQYF. The CDR3, as DNA: TGTGCCAGCAGCCGGACAGGGTACGAGCAGTACTTC.

This clone was detected only once. The chain combines TRBV29-1 with TRBJ1-1; 10 positions agree with TRBD1. Germline lookup yields CDR1 SQVTM and CDR2 ANQGSEA. The CDR3 totals 14 residues. V trimming: 5 bases; J trimming: 4 bases; junction bases outside the gene matches: 7. The CDR3 bases are TGCAGCGTTATGACAGGGGGCCGGGGCACTGAAGCTTTCTTT. Translating it yields CSVMTGGRGTEAFF.

This chain joins TRBV7-2 and TRBJ2-1; 10 nucleotides line up with TRBD2. CDR1 and CDR2 (germline): SGHTA, FQGNSA. The CDR3 spans 15 residues. V was clipped by 1 base and J by 8 bases; unmatched bases: 5. As DNA, the CDR3 is TGTGCCAGCAGCTTAGAGCCAGCGGGAGGGGATGAGCAGTTCTTC. Protein: CASSLEPAGGDEQFF. The whole variable domain, filled in from reference TRBV7-2 and TRBJ2-1, reads GAGVSQSPSNKVTEKGKDVELRCDPISGHTALYWYRQSLGQGLEFLIYFQGNSAPDKSGLPSDRFSAERTGGSVSTLTIQRTQQEDSAVYLCASSLEPAGGDEQFFGPGTRLTVL.

This clone showed up just a few times. The chain recombines TRBV29-1 with TRBJ1-2; TRBD1 matches 7 bases. The junction had 6 bases not matched to a gene; V was cut back by 5 bases and J by 3 bases. The CDR3 runs to 13 residues. Per the germline V gene, CDR1 is SQVTM and CDR2 is ANQGSEA. In nucleotides, the CDR3 is TGCAGCGTTTCGACAGGGACGGACTATGGCTACACCTTC. Its translation: CSVSTGTDYGYTF.